This T cell receptor beta chain was recorded in a study of shared clonotypes between healthy human individuals. Study donors comprised healthy, HIV-negative adults devoid of recent acute infection or vaccination. Repertoires were generated with immunoSEQ multiplex PCR, while TCRdb's copy carries only in-frame clones and drops some. Of some 2,000,000 clones listed, 85% to 95% are singletons. The CDR3 has 15 residues. From germline, CDR1 is MDHEN and CDR2 SYDVKM. Trimming pared 1 base from V and 5 bases from J, leaving 14 bases between. The specimen was naive CD4+ T cells sorted from blood. The sample's subset: CD45RA+ positively selected. The chain employs TRBV28 and TRBJ2-5; D may correspond to TRBD1 or TRBD2 (6 bases each). The TCR sequence derives from a man younger than 35 in good health. CDR3 sequence: CASSLLGGSDETQYF. CDR3 nucleotide sequence: TGTGCCAGCAGTTTATTGGGGGGCTCGGATGAGACCCAGTACTTC.